This TCR beta chain was identified in a study of CD8+CD57+ T cells in acquired aplastic anemia (dated by TCRdb to the late 2010s). Background on the whole study: DNA extracted from sorted CD4+ and CD8+ cells had a mean of about 3.2 ug, with a range of roughly 0.17 to 30 ug. CD8+CD57+ expansion was defined as frequency above the mean frequency observed in healthy subjects.

The full study reports these points: Around 27 CD8+ CDR3 sequences were found to be shared between patients and controls, but these sequences appeared to be highly expressed in patients and within the immunodominant clones of the patients. No significant difference in CD8+ Simpson's diversity was found between patients and healthy controls (P=0.060).

The CDR3 spans 17 residues, from the cysteine through the phenylalanine. The sequence is cut down to CDR3 DNA, 51 bases in frame from base 1. V gives up 0 bases and J gives up 7 bases, and the segment between their germline ends measures 18 bases. CDR1 and CDR2, per the germline V gene (reference sequence), are LGHDT and YNNKEL. TCR beta VDJ combination and CDR3 sequence profiling used genomic DNA as the template. An Illumina HiSeq 2000 was the platform used for TCR repertoire sequencing. Processing in the source paper ran as follows. Repertoires were assessed using TRBV/TRBJ rearrangement plots, CDR3 size and DJ length profiles, and Simpson's diversity index. The most abundant DNA sequence in the deep sequencing data was taken as the immunodominant clone. CDR3 amino acid sequences were screened for sharing across subjects and were compared with published repertoires and the VDJdb database. The public reads were quality trimmed at Q25 with fastp and then assembled into clones with MiXCR by TCRdb, keeping productive beta chains. For every CDR3 protein sequence, its rows merge into one entry that carries the most common genes and DNA. The V and J calls and clone size come from TCRdb's table, not from the authors' own analysis. Within this sample are 100,000 to 150,000 distinct CDR3 sequences, with about 40% of them counted one time only. The ten largest account for roughly 2.7% of the sample.

As to this clonotype: The target of this receptor is not known. No quality values exist for individual bases; no much larger clone is one base distant.

Patients chosen for sequencing had shown expansion of CD8+CD57+ cells by flow cytometry. Every patient had severe acquired aplastic anemia, diagnosed using the International Study of Aplastic Anemia and Agranulocytosis and Camitta criteria. Patients had received no therapy at the time of blood sampling. The study deep-sequenced TCR repertoires of sorted CD4+ and CD8+ blood T cells from severe aplastic anemia patients and healthy subjects. Patients were enrolled in the USA under clinicaltrials.gov protocols 00001620, 01623167, 00001397, 00071045, 00081523 and 00961064. Ficoll-Paque density gradient centrifugation was used to isolate peripheral blood mononuclear cells. Before DNA extraction, CD4+ and CD8+ T cells were sorted by FACS or by magnetic beads.

Sequences were obtained from sorted CD4+, CD8+, or CD8+CD57+ T cells (not recorded which) from PBMCs. The source of this sequence is a human donor with aplastic anemia. The chain uses TRBV3-1 and TRBJ1-4, with a weak D call of TRBD1 (5 bases match). DNA sequence: TGTGCCAGCAGCCAAGACTTAAAGGCAGGGAGGATTGAAAAACTGTTTTTT. Translated, it reads CASSQDLKAGRIEKLFF.